The rows below give T cell receptor beta chains drawn from one sample of a study of beta chain features in type 1 diabetes. Sequenced by immunoSEQ multiplex PCR; TCRdb stores in-frame clones only, minus some. The sample has a few hundred thousand clones; more than 15% are singletons. The material sequenced was naive CD4+ T cells from blood. These receptors all stem from a man aged 25 to 45 with type 1 diabetes. Both conserved end residues are part of each CDR3. A D gene is named only where the DNA matches it firmly. A clone size is listed for some rows: how often the clone was seen (once, few, many), or a class if it is expanded.

d_gene,j_gene,v_gene,abundance,CDR3aa,CDR3nt
-,TRBJ1-1,TRBV28,-,CASSLEGEAFF,TGTGCCAGCAGTTTAGAGGGTGAAGCTTTCTTT
TRBD1,TRBJ2-2,TRBV10-3,-,CAIMRQGRNTGELFF,TGTGCCATCATGAGACAGGGCCGGAACACCGGGGAGCTGTTTTTT
TRBD1,TRBJ2-3,TRBV5-1,-,CASSFGTGGVDTQYF,TGCGCCAGCAGCTTTGGGACAGGGGGCGTCGATACGCAGTATTTT
-,TRBJ2-5,TRBV30,few,CAWKAGQETQYF,TGTGCCTGGAAAGCAGGCCAAGAGACCCAGTACTTC
-,TRBJ2-1,TRBV28,few,CASREHREGNEQFF,TGTGCCAGCAGGGAGCACAGGGAGGGGAATGAGCAGTTCTTC
-,TRBJ2-2,TRBV11-1,-,CASSLLGGHGELFF,TGTGCCAGCAGCTTGCTGGGGGGCCACGGGGAGCTGTTTTTT
-,TRBJ2-5,TRBV27,-,CASSFTGFQETQYF,TGTGCCAGCAGTTTCACAGGGTTCCAAGAGACCCAGTACTTC
TRBD2,TRBJ2-1,TRBV18,-,CASSTGTSSREQFF,TGTGCCAGCTCTACCGGGACTAGCTCTCGGGAGCAGTTCTTC
TRBD2,TRBJ2-5,TRBV29-1,-,CSVVREGKETQYF,TGCAGCGTTGTGAGGGAGGGAAAAGAGACCCAGTACTTC
TRBD1,TRBJ1-2,TRBV25-1,-,CASSEIETGSHGYTF,TGTGCCAGCAGTGAAATAGAGACAGGGTCGCATGGCTACACCTTC
TRBD1,TRBJ1-2,TRBV7-2,-,CASRGQPYGYTF,TGTGCCAGCAGGGGACAGCCCTATGGCTACACCTTC
-,TRBJ2-3,TRBV14,-,CASSQVEKQYF,TGTGCCAGCAGCCAAGTAGAAAAGCAGTATTTT
TRBD1,TRBJ1-5,TRBV4-1,-,CASRRTDRGYNQPQHF,TGCGCCAGCAGGAGAACTGACAGGGGGTACAATCAGCCCCAGCATTTT
-,TRBJ1-2,TRBV25-1,-,CASSEGRHYGYTF,TGTGCCAGCAGTGAAGGCAGACACTATGGCTACACCTTC
-,TRBJ2-3,TRBV6-5,-,CASSFRDTQYF,TGTGCCAGCAGTTTTAGAGATACGCAGTATTTT
-,TRBJ2-6,TRBV27,-,CASSSHRLPGANVLTF,TGTGCCAGCAGTTCCCACCGTCTCCCCGGGGCCAACGTCCTGACTTTC
TRBD2,TRBJ2-7,TRBV7-2,few,CASSLSAGVPPTYEQYF,TGTGCCAGCAGCTTATCTGCGGGAGTCCCCCCAACCTACGAGCAGTACTTC
-,TRBJ2-5,TRBV7-2,-,CASSLGAEETQYF,TGTGCCAGCAGCTTAGGGGCAGAAGAGACCCAGTACTTC
-,TRBJ1-1,TRBV7-3,few,CASSRTVNTEAFF,TGTGCCAGCAGCCGTACAGTGAACACTGAAGCTTTCTTT
-,TRBJ2-4,TRBV11-2,-,CASSAGPTKNIQYF,TGTGCCAGCAGTGCCGGACCTACCAAAAACATTCAGTACTTC
-,TRBJ1-2,TRBV29-1,-,CSVELVENYGYTF,TGCAGCGTTGAGTTGGTCGAAAACTATGGCTACACCTTC
-,TRBJ1-1,TRBV7-9,few,CASSLAGQKLNTEAFF,TGTGCCAGCAGCTTAGCAGGGCAGAAGCTGAACACTGAAGCTTTCTTT
-,TRBJ2-3,TRBV20-1,-,CSARGTDTQYF,TGCAGTGCTAGAGGCACAGATACGCAGTATTTT
-,TRBJ2-1,TRBV28,few,CASRQDYNEQFF,TGTGCCAGCAGGCAGGACTACAATGAGCAGTTCTTC
-,TRBJ2-7,TRBV7-2,few,CASSLPGPNEQYF,TGTGCCAGCAGCTTACCTGGTCCCAACGAGCAGTACTTC
-,TRBJ1-1,TRBV5-6,-,CASSLGTEAFF,TGTGCCAGCAGCTTGGGCACTGAAGCTTTCTTT
TRBD1,TRBJ1-1,TRBV9,few,CASSTQGAGTEAFF,TGTGCCAGCAGCACCCAGGGGGCTGGCACTGAAGCTTTCTTT
-,TRBJ2-3,TRBV7-2,few,CASSPRTDTQYF,TGTGCCAGCAGCCCGCGCACAGATACGCAGTATTTT
TRBD1,TRBJ1-1,TRBV7-2,-,CASRGQLVAEAFF,TGTGCCAGCAGGGGACAGCTTGTCGCTGAAGCTTTCTTT
TRBD2,TRBJ2-5,TRBV14,-,CASSRTSSETQYF,TGTGCCAGCAGCCGGACTAGCAGCGAGACCCAGTACTTC
-,TRBJ2-7,TRBV6-6,few,CASSYSAGRSYEQYF,TGTGCCAGCAGTTACTCGGCAGGCCGCTCCTACGAGCAGTACTTC
-,TRBJ1-4,TRBV7-9,-,CASSLEGEKLFF,TGTGCCAGCAGCTTAGAGGGTGAAAAACTGTTTTTT
-,TRBJ1-1,TRBV30,-,CARGTRANTEAFF,TGTGCCAGGGGAACACGGGCGAACACTGAAGCTTTCTTT
-,TRBJ2-4,TRBV20-1,-,CSASTLNIQYF,TGCAGTGCTAGTACGCTAAACATTCAGTACTTC
-,TRBJ2-5,TRBV9,-,CASSVAVGMTPQETQYF,TGTGCCAGCAGCGTAGCTGTTGGGATGACACCCCAAGAGACCCAGTACTTC
-,TRBJ2-2,TRBV4-3,-,CASSHNEGSGELFF,TGCGCCAGCAGCCATAACGAGGGATCAGGGGAGCTGTTTTTT
TRBD2,TRBJ2-3,TRBV4-3,few,CASSQVAGESDTQYF,TGCGCCAGCAGCCAAGTAGCGGGAGAATCGGATACGCAGTATTTT
TRBD1,TRBJ2-5,TRBV25-1,few,CASSPGQYWAQYF,TGTGCCAGCAGTCCGGGACAGTATTGGGCCCAGTACTTC
-,TRBJ1-1,TRBV6-1,few,CASTGTINTEAFF,TGTGCCAGCACTGGGACAATAAACACTGAAGCTTTCTTT
TRBD2,TRBJ2-3,TRBV9,-,CASSVGNSGSTDTQYF,TGTGCCAGCAGCGTAGGTAATAGCGGGAGTACAGATACGCAGTATTTT
-,TRBJ2-7,TRBV10-1,few,CASSEMQQYEQYF,TGCGCCAGCAGTGAGATGCAGCAATACGAGCAGTACTTC
-,TRBJ2-5,TRBV7-2,-,CASSSSGWGTQYF,TGTGCCAGCAGCTCGAGCGGCTGGGGGACCCAGTACTTC
TRBD1,TRBJ2-7,TRBV9,few,CASSGGQGRYEQYF,TGTGCCAGCAGTGGGGGACAGGGGAGATACGAGCAGTACTTC
-,TRBJ2-3,TRBV4-2,-,CASRQRESTDTQYF,TGTGCCAGCAGGCAACGCGAAAGCACAGATACGCAGTATTTT
-,TRBJ2-3,TRBV2,-,CASSEGTRTDTQYF,TGTGCCAGCAGTGAGGGCACTCGCACAGATACGCAGTATTTT
-,TRBJ2-3,TRBV4-3,-,CASSQDTRTDTQYF,TGCGCCAGCAGCCAAGATACCAGGACAGATACGCAGTATTTT
-,TRBJ2-7,TRBV7-2,few,CASSQGSTISSYEQYF,TGTGCCAGCAGCCAGGGGTCCACTATATCCTCCTACGAGCAGTACTTC
-,TRBJ2-1,TRBV4-3,-,CASSQEVRNEQFF,TGCGCCAGCAGCCAAGAAGTACGGAATGAGCAGTTCTTC
TRBD1,TRBJ2-7,TRBV28,few,CASTGWTGGPTVSYEQYF,TGTGCCAGCACCGGATGGACAGGGGGCCCGACTGTCTCCTACGAGCAGTACTTC
TRBD2,TRBJ2-1,TRBV5-1,-,CASTRTSGYNEQFF,TGCGCCAGCACCCGGACTAGCGGGTACAATGAGCAGTTCTTC
-,TRBJ2-7,TRBV27,-,CASSRQGGMYF,TGTGCCAGCAGCCGACAGGGAGGGATGTACTTC
-,TRBJ2-1,TRBV30,few,CAWSVTENEQFF,TGTGCCTGGAGTGTAACGGAGAATGAGCAGTTCTTC
TRBD2,TRBJ2-5,TRBV28,few,CASSLPGLASGMRTQYF,TGTGCCAGCAGTTTACCCGGGCTGGCTAGCGGGATGAGGACCCAGTACTTC
-,TRBJ2-1,TRBV13,-,CASSRVWGRADSSYNEQFF,TGTGCCAGCAGCCGGGTATGGGGAAGAGCGGATAGCTCCTACAATGAGCAGTTCTTC
TRBD2,TRBJ2-4,TRBV25-1,-,CASERSTSGRNSIQYF,TGTGCCAGCGAGCGTTCCACTAGCGGGAGAAATAGCATTCAGTACTTC